The sequence of this T cell receptor beta chain was determined in a study of cytotoxic CD8 clonotypes in ibrutinib-treated CLL. Study-level background: Samples showed on average roughly 260,000 productive templates and tens of thousands of productive rearrangements.

The CDR3 length is 11 residues. Trimming cost V 6 bases and J 4 bases, with 4 bases left between them. The germline gives CDR1 MDHEN, CDR2 SYDVKM. Study-wide findings and caveats: Clonality went higher at ibrutinib response and then dropped back toward baseline at progression. The public clonotypes identified were infrequent and showed contraction or stability on treatment. Sustained-remission and progressing patients' sampling times differed.

Concerning this clone: The antigen is unknown. Within the sample, other DNA sequences also encode this same CDR3.

Libraries were prepared by immunoSEQ multiplex PCR; TCRdb keeps only in-frame clonotypes and omits some of them. The sample contains under 200,000 clones, 81% of which appear only once. The source is a human donor with chronic lymphocytic leukemia. This chain links TRBV28 with TRBJ2-1; D is unclear. Sequenced material: PBMCs, taken after 12 months of ibrutinib treatment. The CDR3 nucleotides are TGTGCCAGCAGCCTATACAATGAGCAGTTCTTC. Protein product: CASSLYNEQFF.